This TCR beta chain was found in a study of T cell responses to AZD1222 COVID-19 vaccine. The CDR3 is 12 amino acids. V lost 7 bases to trimming and J lost 2 bases, with 7 bases between them. Germline CDR1 and CDR2: LGHDT and YNNKEL (reference sequence). TCRdb keeps only in-frame clones here, not all; method: immunoSEQ multiplex PCR. The data contain around 63,000 clones, about 85% of them seen just once; the ten biggest clones take up roughly a fifth. This receptor was taken from an adult in good health. The J gene is TRBJ2-3, the V gene TRBV3-1 (or the pseudogene TRBV3-2); no reliable D call. Sequencing used peripheral blood, obtained on day 0 of AZD1222 vaccination. In DNA form, the CDR3 reads TGTGCCAGCACTTCTCCCACAGATACGCAGTATTTT. Its translation is CASTSPTDTQYF.